This TCR beta chain was recovered during a study of blood T cell repertoires in COVID-19. As handled by the study authors: Amplification from reference gene primers served as the basis for estimated nucleated cell counts. Using immunoSEQ multiplex PCR, the repertoire was profiled, and TCRdb retains in-frame clones only, with some absent. V, J and clone size derive from that table, while D and trimming were established from the DNA sequence. The table has 25,000 to 30,000 clones, around 89% seen once. The germline V gene has CDR1 ENHRY and CDR2 SYGVKD. The CDR3 has 13 residues. With 5 bases removed from V and 10 bases from J, the gap between germline ends came to 12 bases. The sample holds one count of this clone.

Sequencing input: peripheral blood. The clonotype was recovered from a human donor in a cohort sampled during active COVID-19. This chain links TRBV10-3 with TRBJ1-6; the D gene is possibly TRBD1 (6 bases). CDR3 nucleotide sequence: TGTGCCATCAGTATCAAGACAGGCTCACCCCTCCACTTT. Translating gives CAISIKTGSPLHF.